Sequencing of this TCR beta chain was carried out in a study of CD4 T cell repertoires in COVID-19. This clone is termed large. Antigen: not known. The assay was immunoSEQ multiplex PCR, and TCRdb's table has in-frame clones only and misses some. The sample comprises approximately 420 clones, roughly 8.3% of which are singletons, and 15% to 19% rests with the top ten. Notes on the study in general: Sharing of several most expanded SARS-CoV-2-reactive clonotypes across memory subsets suggested intraclonal diversification. Between roughly 6 and 26% of SARS-CoV-2 clonotypes also appeared in SARS-CoV and/or HKU1 spike cultures.

Recombinant SARS-CoV-2 spike or nucleoprotein, presented by autologous monocytes, stimulated the CFSE-labeled cells. Donors had recovered from mild-to-severe COVID-19. The source was central memory CD4+ T cells, cultured in vitro, collected after recovery from COVID-19. This sequence originates from a human donor who had COVID-19.

CDR3 loop: CASSRISSYNSPLHF. The CDR3 nucleotides are TGTGCCAGCAGCAGAATAAGCTCCTATAATTCACCCCTCCACTTT. The J gene is TRBJ1-6, the V gene TRBV27, with D unclear. The germline V gene encodes CDR1 MNHEY and CDR2 SMNVEV (reference sequence). The CDR3 contains 15 residues. V was trimmed by 6 bases and J by 0 bases, leaving 9 bases between them.